This TCR beta chain was sequenced during a study of metastatic and nonmetastatic thyroid tumors. Study conclusions and caveats: It was reportedly found that TCR beta diversity was significantly higher in malignant thyroid tumors than in benign nodules, a difference seen in both blood and tumor samples.

No patient received treatment before thyroid surgery. This clone was observed at least ten times. Its target is not known. Other nucleotide sequences from this sample produce the same CDR3. MiXCR re-clonotyped the PCR reads for TCRdb. The sample consists of roughly 20,000 clones, roughly 15% of them appearing once. The CDR3 has 17 residues. The V gene end was trimmed by 1 base and the J gene end by 6 bases; junction bases not matched to a gene: 8. Germline V gene sequence: CDR1 SGHRS, CDR2 YFSETQ. The TCR comes from a female donor with papillary thyroid cancer or a benign thyroid nodule (not recorded which). Some clones in this sample may be carry-over from other donors' samples. Sequencing was done on a sample of tumor tissue. J is TRBJ2-1 and V is TRBV5-1; 12 bases agree with TRBD2. DNA for the CDR3: TGCGCCAGCAGCTTGAGACTAGCGGGAGCCATGTCCAATGAGCAGTTCTTC. Translation gives CASSLRLAGAMSNEQFF.